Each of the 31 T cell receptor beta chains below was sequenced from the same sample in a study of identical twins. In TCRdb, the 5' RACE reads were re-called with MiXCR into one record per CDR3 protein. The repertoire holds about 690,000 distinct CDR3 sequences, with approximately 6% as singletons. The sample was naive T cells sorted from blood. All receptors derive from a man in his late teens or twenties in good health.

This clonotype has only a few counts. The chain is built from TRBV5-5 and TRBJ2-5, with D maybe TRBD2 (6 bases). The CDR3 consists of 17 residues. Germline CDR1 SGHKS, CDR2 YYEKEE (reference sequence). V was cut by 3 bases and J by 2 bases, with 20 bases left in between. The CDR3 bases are TGTGCCAGCAGCTCAAGAGTAGGACTATTAGCACAAGAGACCCAGTACTTC. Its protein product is CASSSRVGLLAQETQYF.

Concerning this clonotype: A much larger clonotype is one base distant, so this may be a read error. The CDR3 sequence is CASSPPKGDAGHQSGYTF. CDR3 coding DNA: TGCGCCAGCAGCCCCCCCAAGGGGGATGCGGGACACCAAAGTGGCTACACCTTC. This chain connects TRBV5-1 to TRBJ1-2; D might be TRBD1 (6 bases). Per germline, CDR1 SGHRS and CDR2 YFSETQ. CDR3 length: 18 residues. The V end lost 4 bases, the J end lost 7 bases, and 29 bases lay between the germline ends.

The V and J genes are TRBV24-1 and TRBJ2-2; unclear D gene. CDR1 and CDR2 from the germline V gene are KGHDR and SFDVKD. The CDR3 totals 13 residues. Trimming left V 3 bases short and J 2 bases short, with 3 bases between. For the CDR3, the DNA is TGTGCCACCAGTGATAGAAACACCGGGGAGCTGTTTTTT. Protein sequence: CATSDRNTGELFF.

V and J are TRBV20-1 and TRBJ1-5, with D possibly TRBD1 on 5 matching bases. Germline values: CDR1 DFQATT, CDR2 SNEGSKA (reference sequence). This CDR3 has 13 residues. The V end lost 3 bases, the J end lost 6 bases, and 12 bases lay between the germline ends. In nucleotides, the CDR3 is TGCAGTGCTAGTGCCAGGGCGATTCAGCCCCAGCATTTT. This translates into CSASARAIQPQHF.

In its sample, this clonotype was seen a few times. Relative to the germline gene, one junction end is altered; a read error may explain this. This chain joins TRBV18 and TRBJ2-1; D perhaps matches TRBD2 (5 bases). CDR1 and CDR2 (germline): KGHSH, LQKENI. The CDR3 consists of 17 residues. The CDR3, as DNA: TGTGCCAGTTCACCACCGGTTTCAGCGGACTGGGACAATGAGCAGTTCTTC. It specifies CASSPPVSADWDNEQFF.

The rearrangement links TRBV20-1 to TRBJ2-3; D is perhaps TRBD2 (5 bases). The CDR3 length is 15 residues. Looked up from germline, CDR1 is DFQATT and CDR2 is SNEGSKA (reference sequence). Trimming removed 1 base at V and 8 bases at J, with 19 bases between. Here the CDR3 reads CSARGLSGRGGTQYF. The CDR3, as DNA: TGCAGTGCTAGAGGGCTGAGCGGCCGTGGAGGTACGCAGTATTTT.

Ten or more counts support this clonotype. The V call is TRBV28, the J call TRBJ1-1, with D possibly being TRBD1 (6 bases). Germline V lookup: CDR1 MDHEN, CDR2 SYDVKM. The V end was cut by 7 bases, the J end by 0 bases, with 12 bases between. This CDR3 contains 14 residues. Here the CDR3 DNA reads TGTGCCAGCATAAAGGGGGGGATGAACACTGAAGCTTTCTTT. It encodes CASIKGGMNTEAFF. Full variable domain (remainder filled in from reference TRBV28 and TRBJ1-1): DVKVTQSSRYLVKRTGEKVFLECVQDMDHENMFWYRQDPGLGLRLIYFSYDVKMKEKGDIPEGYSVSREKKERFSLILESASTNQTSMYLCASIKGGMNTEAFFGQGTRLTVV.

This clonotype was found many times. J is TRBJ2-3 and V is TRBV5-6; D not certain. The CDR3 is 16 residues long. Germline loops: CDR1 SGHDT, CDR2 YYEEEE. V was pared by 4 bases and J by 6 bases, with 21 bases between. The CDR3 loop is CASSGEPRAGYDTQYF. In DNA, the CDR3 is TGTGCCAGCAGCGGTGAACCTAGGGCAGGATACGATACGCAGTATTTT. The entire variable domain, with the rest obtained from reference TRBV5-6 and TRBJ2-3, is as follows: DAGVTQSPTHLIKTRGQQVTLRCSPKSGHDTVSWYQQALGQGPQFIFQYYEEEERQRGNFPDRFSGHQFPNYSSELNVNALLLGDSALYLCASSGEPRAGYDTQYFGPGTRLTVL.

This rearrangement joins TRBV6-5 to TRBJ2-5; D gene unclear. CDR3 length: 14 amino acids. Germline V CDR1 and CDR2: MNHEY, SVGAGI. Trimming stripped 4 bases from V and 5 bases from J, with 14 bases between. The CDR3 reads CASSSRGFFETQYF. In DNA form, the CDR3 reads TGTGCCAGCAGTTCCCGTGGTTTCTTTGAGACCCAGTACTTC.

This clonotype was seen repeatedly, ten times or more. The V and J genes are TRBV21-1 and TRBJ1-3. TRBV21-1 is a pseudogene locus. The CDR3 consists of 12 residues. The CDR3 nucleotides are TGTGCCAGCAAGGAACAGTTGAACACCATATATTTT. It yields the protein CASKEQLNTIYF.

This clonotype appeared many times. The CDR3 protein is CASSLVGNEPIQETQYF. CDR3 DNA sequence: TGCGCCAGCAGCTTGGTAGGAAACGAACCCATTCAAGAGACCCAGTACTTC. The chain combines TRBV5-1 with TRBJ2-5; D is uncertain. V lost 0 bases and J lost 2, with 17 bases in between. The CDR3 has 17 amino acids. Germline V lookup: CDR1 SGHRS, CDR2 YFSETQ.

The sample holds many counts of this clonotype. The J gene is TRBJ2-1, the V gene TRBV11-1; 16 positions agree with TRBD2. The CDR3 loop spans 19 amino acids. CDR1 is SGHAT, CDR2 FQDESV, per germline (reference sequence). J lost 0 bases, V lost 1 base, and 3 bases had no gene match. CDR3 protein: CASSLGGTSGRVSYNEQFF. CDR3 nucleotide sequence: TGTGCCAGCAGCTTAGGTGGGACTAGCGGGAGGGTCTCCTACAATGAGCAGTTCTTC.

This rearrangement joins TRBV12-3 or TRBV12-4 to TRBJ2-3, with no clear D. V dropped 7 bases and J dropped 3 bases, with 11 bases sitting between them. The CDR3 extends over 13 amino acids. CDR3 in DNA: TGTGCCAGCACCCAACTACAGACAGATACGCAGTATTTT. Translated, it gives CASTQLQTDTQYF.

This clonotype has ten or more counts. CDR3 region: CASSRDRVTYEQYF. CDR3 DNA: TGTGCCAGCAGTCGGGACAGGGTGACCTACGAGCAGTACTTC. The chain couples TRBV28 to TRBJ2-7, with TRBD1 identical over 9 bases. The length of the CDR3 is 14 residues. CDR1 is MDHEN and CDR2 is SYDVKM in the germline V gene. The V segment lost 5 bases and the J segment 2 bases; nucleotides outside the gene matches: 4. The full variable domain, its missing parts supplied by reference TRBV28 and TRBJ2-7, is DVKVTQSSRYLVKRTGEKVFLECVQDMDHENMFWYRQDPGLGLRLIYFSYDVKMKEKGDIPEGYSVSREKKERFSLILESASTNQTSMYLCASSRDRVTYEQYFGPGTRLTVT.

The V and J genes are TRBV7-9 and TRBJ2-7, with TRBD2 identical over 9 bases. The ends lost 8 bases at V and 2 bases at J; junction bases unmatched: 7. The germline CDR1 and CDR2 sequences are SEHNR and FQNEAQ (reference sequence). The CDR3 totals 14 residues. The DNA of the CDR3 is TGTGCCAGCGTAATGACTAGCGGTCCCTACGAGCAGTACTTC. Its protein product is CASVMTSGPYEQYF.

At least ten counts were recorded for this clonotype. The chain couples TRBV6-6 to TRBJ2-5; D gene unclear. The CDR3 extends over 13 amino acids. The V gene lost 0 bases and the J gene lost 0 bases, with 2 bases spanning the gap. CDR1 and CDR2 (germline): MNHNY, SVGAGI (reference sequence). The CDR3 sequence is CASSYSYQETQYF. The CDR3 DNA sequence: TGTGCCAGCAGTTACTCCTACCAAGAGACCCAGTACTTC.

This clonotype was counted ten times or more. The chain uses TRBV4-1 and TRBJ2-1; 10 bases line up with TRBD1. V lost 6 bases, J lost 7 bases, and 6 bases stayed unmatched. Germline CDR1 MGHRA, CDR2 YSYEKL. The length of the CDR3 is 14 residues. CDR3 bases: TGCGCCAGCAGTTCCGGGACAGGGGTAAATGAGCAGTTCTTC. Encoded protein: CASSSGTGVNEQFF.

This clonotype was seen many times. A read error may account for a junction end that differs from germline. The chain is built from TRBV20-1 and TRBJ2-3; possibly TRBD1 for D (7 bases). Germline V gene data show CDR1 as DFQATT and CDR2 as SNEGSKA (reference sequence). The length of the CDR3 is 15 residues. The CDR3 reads CSVRGRRGVDDTQYF. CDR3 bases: TGCAGTGTTAGAGGACGCAGGGGGGTCGACGATACGCAGTATTTT.

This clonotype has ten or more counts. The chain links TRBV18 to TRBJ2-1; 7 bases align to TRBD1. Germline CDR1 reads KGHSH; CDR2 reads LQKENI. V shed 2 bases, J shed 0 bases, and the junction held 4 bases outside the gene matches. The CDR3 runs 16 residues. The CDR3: CASSPDRVSSYNEQFF. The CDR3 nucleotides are TGTGCCAGCTCACCAGACAGGGTGAGCTCCTACAATGAGCAGTTCTTC.

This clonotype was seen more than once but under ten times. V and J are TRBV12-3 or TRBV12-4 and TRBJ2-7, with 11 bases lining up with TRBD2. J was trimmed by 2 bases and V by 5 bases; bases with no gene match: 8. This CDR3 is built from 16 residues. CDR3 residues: CASSPGTSGRTYEQYF. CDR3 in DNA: TGTGCCAGCAGTCCCGGGACTAGCGGCAGGACCTACGAGCAGTACTTC.

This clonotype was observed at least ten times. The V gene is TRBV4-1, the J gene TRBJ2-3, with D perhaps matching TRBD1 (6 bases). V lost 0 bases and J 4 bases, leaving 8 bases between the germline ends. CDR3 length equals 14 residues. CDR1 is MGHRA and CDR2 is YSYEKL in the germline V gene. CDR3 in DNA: TGCGCCAGCAGCCAAGATTGGGGGCCAGATACGCAGTATTTT. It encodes CASSQDWGPDTQYF.

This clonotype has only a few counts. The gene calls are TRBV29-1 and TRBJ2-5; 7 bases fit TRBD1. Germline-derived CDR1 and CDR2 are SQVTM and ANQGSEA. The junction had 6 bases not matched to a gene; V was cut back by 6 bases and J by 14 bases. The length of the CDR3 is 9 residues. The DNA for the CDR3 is TGCAGCGTCGACCGGGACAGCTACTTC. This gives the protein CSVDRDSYF.

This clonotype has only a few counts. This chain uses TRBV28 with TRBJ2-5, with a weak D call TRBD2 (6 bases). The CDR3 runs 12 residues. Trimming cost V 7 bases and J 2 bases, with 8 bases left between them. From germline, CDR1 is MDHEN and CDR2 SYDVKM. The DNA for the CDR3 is TGTGCCAGCAAGGCGGGACAAGAGACCCAGTACTTC. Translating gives CASKAGQETQYF.

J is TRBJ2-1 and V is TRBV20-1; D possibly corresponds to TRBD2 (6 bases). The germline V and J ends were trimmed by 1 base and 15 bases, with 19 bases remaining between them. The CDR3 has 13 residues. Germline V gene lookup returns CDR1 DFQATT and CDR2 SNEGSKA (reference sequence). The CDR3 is CSARVPGLAARFF. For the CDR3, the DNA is TGCAGTGCTAGAGTTCCGGGACTCGCCGCCCGGTTCTTC.

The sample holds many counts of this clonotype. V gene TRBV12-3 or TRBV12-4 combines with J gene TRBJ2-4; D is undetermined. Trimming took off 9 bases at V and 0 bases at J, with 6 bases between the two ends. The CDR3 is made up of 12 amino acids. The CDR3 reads CARVPAKNIQYF. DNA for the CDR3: TGTGCCAGGGTCCCAGCCAAAAACATTCAGTACTTC.

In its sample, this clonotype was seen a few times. The CDR3: CASSVATGELGELFF. In nucleotides, the CDR3 is TGTGCCAGCAGCGTTGCGACAGGGGAGCTCGGGGAGCTGTTTTTT. The chain combines TRBV9 with TRBJ2-2; 8 bases agree with TRBD1. From germline, CDR1 is SGDLS and CDR2 YYNGEE. There are 15 residues in the CDR3. Trimming took 2 bases from V and 7 from J; bases not matched to a gene: 7.

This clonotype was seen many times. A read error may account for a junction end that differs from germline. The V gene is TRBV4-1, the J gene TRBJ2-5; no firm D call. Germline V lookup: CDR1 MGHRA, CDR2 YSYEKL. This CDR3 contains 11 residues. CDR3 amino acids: CASSQDGPLHF. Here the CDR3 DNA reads TGCGCCAGCAGCCAAGACGGACCCCTACACTTC.

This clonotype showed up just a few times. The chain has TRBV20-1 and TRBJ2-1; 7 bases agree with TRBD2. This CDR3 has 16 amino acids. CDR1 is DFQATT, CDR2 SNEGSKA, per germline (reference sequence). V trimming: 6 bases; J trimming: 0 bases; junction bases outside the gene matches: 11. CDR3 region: CSALPLAPSSYNEQFF. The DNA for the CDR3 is TGCAGTGCATTACCACTAGCGCCCAGCTCCTACAATGAGCAGTTCTTC.

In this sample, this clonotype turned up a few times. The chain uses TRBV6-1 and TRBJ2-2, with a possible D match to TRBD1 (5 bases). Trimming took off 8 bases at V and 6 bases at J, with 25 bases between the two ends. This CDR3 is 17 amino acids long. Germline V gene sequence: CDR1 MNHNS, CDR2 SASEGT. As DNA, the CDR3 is TGTGCCAGCTCTTTCAGGCTCGCAGGGTTGGGATCCGGGGAGCTGTTTTTT. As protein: CASSFRLAGLGSGELFF.

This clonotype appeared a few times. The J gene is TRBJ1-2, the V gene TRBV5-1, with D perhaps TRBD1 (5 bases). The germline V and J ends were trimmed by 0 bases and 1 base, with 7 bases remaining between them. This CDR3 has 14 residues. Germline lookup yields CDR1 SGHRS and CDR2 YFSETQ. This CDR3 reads CASSLGDYNYGYTF. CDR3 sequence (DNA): TGCGCCAGCAGCTTGGGGGACTATAACTATGGCTACACCTTC.

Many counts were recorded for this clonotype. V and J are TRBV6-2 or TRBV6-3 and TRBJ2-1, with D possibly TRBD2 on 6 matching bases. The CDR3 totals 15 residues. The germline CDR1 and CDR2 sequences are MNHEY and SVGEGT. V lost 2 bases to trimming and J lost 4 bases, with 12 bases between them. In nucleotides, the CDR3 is TGTGCCAGCAGTTACGGGGACTTCACATACAATGAGCAGTTCTTC. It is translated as CASSYGDFTYNEQFF.